These 25 T cell receptor beta chains share one sample of origin, sequenced in a study of blood T cell repertoires in COVID-19 (dated by TCRdb to about 2020). Library creation used the immunoSEQ multiplex PCR assay. TCRdb took over this immuneACCESS table, retaining in-frame rearrangements with V and J assigned. Such tables are incomplete; in checked studies, under half of the missing clones stem from an unresolved V gene, and the remainder is unexplained. This sample lists about 160,000 clones; about 85% were detected once. The top ten clones comprise 0.95% to 1.5% of the sample. Specimen: peripheral blood. These receptors originate from a man aged 60 to 69 who had recovered from COVID-19.

The rearrangement links TRBV30 to TRBJ1-5; 7 bases are shared with TRBD1. The CDR3 consists of 13 residues. J lost 6 bases, V lost 4 bases, and 6 bases had no gene match. Germline lookup yields CDR1 GTSNPN and CDR2 SVGIG (reference sequence). Here the CDR3 DNA reads TGTGCCTGGACCCACAGGGGAACTCAGCCCCAGCATTTT. Its translation: CAWTHRGTQPQHF.

This rearrangement joins TRBV4-3 to TRBJ1-2; no reliable D call. Germline CDR1 and CDR2: LGHNA and YSLEER. Between the trimmed V and J ends, which lost 0 bases and 5 bases, there was a span of 10 bases. This CDR3 is built from 14 residues. The CDR3 region is CASSQERLRYGYTF. The CDR3 coding sequence is TGCGCCAGCAGCCAAGAGAGGTTGAGGTATGGCTACACCTTC.

The DNA for the CDR3 is TGTGCCAGCAGAACATGGGGGGGACGGACCTACGAGCAGTACTTC. Translating it yields CASRTWGGRTYEQYF. V is TRBV28 and J is TRBJ2-7; 7 bases are a match to TRBD2. The trim removed 6 bases at V and 2 bases at J, leaving 10 bases unmatched. Germline CDR1 reads MDHEN; CDR2 reads SYDVKM. The CDR3 extends over 15 amino acids. Full variable domain (remainder filled in from reference TRBV28 and TRBJ2-7): DVKVTQSSRYLVKRTGEKVFLECVQDMDHENMFWYRQDPGLGLRLIYFSYDVKMKEKGDIPEGYSVSREKKERFSLILESASTNQTSMYLCASRTWGGRTYEQYFGPGTRLTVT.

The V gene is TRBV7-9, the J gene TRBJ2-3, with D unresolved. The CDR3 is 11 residues long. CDR1 is SEHNR and CDR2 is FQNEAQ in the germline V gene (reference sequence). V dropped 4 bases and J dropped 7 bases, with 6 bases sitting between them. CDR3 in DNA: TGTGCCAGCAGCTCGGTTAATACGCAGTATTTT. Translated: CASSSVNTQYF.

The chain recombines TRBV6-2 or TRBV6-3 with TRBJ1-1; D possibly corresponds to TRBD1 (5 bases). Germline V CDR1 and CDR2: MNHEY, SVGEGT. V gave up 0 bases and J gave up 11 bases, with 13 bases separating them. The CDR3 is 13 residues long. CDR3 amino acids: CASSYSRGPVAFF. The CDR3 DNA follows: TGTGCCAGCAGTTACTCTAGGGGCCCCGTGGCTTTCTTT.

This rearrangement joins TRBV3-1 (or the pseudogene TRBV3-2) to TRBJ2-1; 8 bases are shared with TRBD2. V shed 1 base, J shed 10 bases, and the junction held 6 bases outside the gene matches. The germline V gene encodes CDR1 LGHDT and CDR2 YNNKEL (reference sequence). The CDR3 extends over 14 amino acids. The CDR3, as DNA: TGTGCCAGCAGCCAAGCGGGGGGGCGGGGAGAGCAGTTCTTC. Residues: CASSQAGGRGEQFF.

This chain links TRBV11-2 with TRBJ1-3; D unresolved. The CDR3 runs to 13 residues. Germline V lookup: CDR1 SGHAT, CDR2 FQNNGV. V dropped 2 bases and J dropped 4 bases, with 6 bases sitting between them. The chain's CDR3 is CASSLISGNTIYF. CDR3 bases: TGTGCCAGCAGCTTAATATCGGGAAACACCATATATTTT.

The chain is built from TRBV4-2 and TRBJ2-2, with a weak D call TRBD2 (5 bases). The germline V gene encodes CDR1 LGHNA and CDR2 YNFKEQ. The CDR3 contains 15 residues. V dropped 4 bases and J dropped 5 bases, with 14 bases sitting between them. CDR3 in amino acids: CASSPRTDGTGELFF. The CDR3 DNA is TGTGCCAGCAGCCCCCGGACTGATGGGACCGGGGAGCTGTTTTTT.

This clone has a single count. The rearrangement uses TRBV19 and TRBJ2-1; 10 bases match TRBD2. The length of the CDR3 is 14 residues. Germline V gene lookup returns CDR1 LNHDA and CDR2 SQIVND (reference sequence). V shed 5 bases, J shed 4 bases, and the junction held 2 bases outside the gene matches. The DNA of the CDR3 is TGTGCCAGTAGTCGACTAGCGGGTTACAATGAGCAGTTCTTC. Protein: CASSRLAGYNEQFF.

This chain links TRBV3-1 (or the pseudogene TRBV3-2) with TRBJ1-2; TRBD1 is a possible D gene (5 bases). Trimming pared 3 bases from V and 2 bases from J, leaving 13 bases between. From germline, CDR1 is LGHDT and CDR2 YNNKEL (reference sequence). This CDR3 region has 15 residues. The CDR3 sequence: CASSQGREGNYGYTF. The CDR3 DNA reads TGTGCCAGCAGCCAGGGCAGGGAAGGCAACTATGGCTACACCTTC.

Points on this clone: Within the sample, other DNA sequences also encode this same CDR3. The chain couples TRBV25-1 to TRBJ1-1; 9 nucleotides line up with TRBD1. Per the germline V gene, CDR1 is MGHDK and CDR2 is SYGVNS. Germline trimming cut 6 bases from V and 1 base from J; bases unmatched to any gene: 3. There are 14 residues in the CDR3. CDR3 bases: TGTGCCAGCAGCTCGGACAGGGGGAACACTGAAGCTTTCTTT. It encodes CASSSDRGNTEAFF.

The chain joins TRBV6-5 to TRBJ2-2; the match to TRBD1 covers 7 bases. Germline V gene data show CDR1 as MNHEY and CDR2 as SVGAGI. The V and J ends lost 4 bases and 6 bases, in that order; junction bases with no gene match: 11. This CDR3 comprises 16 residues. The CDR3 DNA reads TGTGCCAGCAGTTCCTCACCGACAGGGATTGCCGGGGAGCTGTTTTTT. It translates to CASSSSPTGIAGELFF.

This chain links TRBV6-5 with TRBJ2-7, with D possibly matching TRBD1 (6 bases). Between the trimmed V and J ends, which lost 7 bases and 3 bases, there was a span of 13 bases. The germline gives CDR1 MNHEY, CDR2 SVGAGI. The CDR3 runs to 13 residues. CDR3 nucleotides: TGTGCCAGCAATTCCGACAGGTTCTACGAGCAGTACTTC. Residues: CASNSDRFYEQYF.

The chain combines TRBV18 with TRBJ1-2; possibly TRBD1 for D (5 bases). Germline V lookup: CDR1 KGHSH, CDR2 LQKENI. This CDR3 has 13 residues. The CDR3 nucleotides are TGTGCTGGGGTACAGGAAACTAACTATGGCTACACCTTC. This codes for CAGVQETNYGYTF. Filled out from reference TRBV18 and TRBJ1-2, the complete variable domain reads NAGVMQNPRHLVRRRGQEARLRCSPMKGHSHVYWYRQLPEEGLKFMVYLQKENIIDESGMPKERFSAEFPKEGPSILRIQQVVRGDSAAYFCAGVQETNYGYTFGSGTRLTVV.

The gene calls are TRBV9 and TRBJ1-1; no clear D gene. V dropped 0 bases and J dropped 5 bases, with 8 bases sitting between them. This CDR3 region has 13 residues. The germline V gene has CDR1 SGDLS and CDR2 YYNGEE. Written as DNA, the CDR3 is TGTGCCAGCAGCGTAGGCGAGAGGACTGAAGCTTTCTTT. This sequence encodes CASSVGERTEAFF.

The CDR3 DNA follows: TGTGCCAGCAGCACCACAGGTTCTCTCTCTGGAAACACCATATATTTT. Its protein is CASSTTGSLSGNTIYF. The V and J genes are TRBV7-2 and TRBJ1-3; D possibly corresponds to TRBD1 (5 bases). Trimming left V 5 bases short and J 0 bases short, with 14 bases between. The CDR3 has 16 amino acids. The V gene's germline CDR1 is SGHTA and CDR2 FQGNSA.

This chain links TRBV24-1 with TRBJ1-1; 9 positions agree with TRBD1. J lost 2 bases, V lost 1 base, and 13 bases had no gene match. Germline V lookup: CDR1 KGHDR, CDR2 SFDVKD. This CDR3 has 19 residues. The DNA for the CDR3 is TGTGCCACCAGTGATTTTATGCCCCGGGACAGGGACCCAAACACTGAAGCTTTCTTT. As protein: CATSDFMPRDRDPNTEAFF.

The chain is built from TRBV5-4 and TRBJ1-2; 7 nucleotides line up with TRBD1. There are 15 residues in the CDR3. The germline V gene encodes CDR1 SGHNT and CDR2 YYREEE (reference sequence). V was clipped by 3 bases and J by 0 bases; unmatched bases: 5. The CDR3 DNA reads TGTGCCAGCAGCTCGGGACAGAATACTAACTATGGCTACACCTTC. Amino acids: CASSSGQNTNYGYTF.

The CDR3 DNA follows: TGTGCCAGTACCGGGCGTCAGGGGGCTACGATTGGTGAAAAACTGTTTTTT. As protein: CASTGRQGATIGEKLFF. The chain recombines TRBV19 with TRBJ1-4, with TRBD1 matching 8 bases. The CDR3 totals 17 residues. V lost 7 bases to trimming and J lost 7 bases; unmatched junction nucleotides: 17. Germline loops: CDR1 LNHDA, CDR2 SQIVND (reference sequence). Full variable domain (missing parts from reference TRBV19 and TRBJ1-4): DGGITQSPKYLFRKEGQNVTLSCEQNLNHDAMYWYRQDPGQGLRLIYYSQIVNDFQKGDIAEGYSVSREKKESFPLTVTSAQKNPTAFYLCASTGRQGATIGEKLFFGSGTQLSVL.

The CDR3 protein is CASSVAGGRGDNEQFF. The CDR3 DNA follows: TGTGCCAGCAGCGTAGCTGGGGGGCGGGGGGACAATGAGCAGTTCTTC. The gene calls are TRBV9 and TRBJ2-1; 8 bases are a match to TRBD2. Germline trimming cut 0 bases from V and 5 bases from J; bases unmatched to any gene: 7. Looked up from germline, CDR1 is SGDLS and CDR2 is YYNGEE. The CDR3 runs to 16 residues.

This clone was observed a handful of times. The chain recombines TRBV5-1 with TRBJ2-3, with D maybe TRBD2 (6 bases). V was trimmed by 4 bases and J by 1 base, leaving 13 bases between them. The germline gives CDR1 SGHRS, CDR2 YFSETQ. The CDR3 extends over 15 amino acids. Here the CDR3 DNA reads TGCGCCAGCAGCCCACCGGGGGTGGGCACAGATACGCAGTATTTT. This encodes CASSPPGVGTDTQYF.

The chain couples TRBV5-6 to TRBJ2-7, with 8 bases matching TRBD2. This CDR3 contains 14 residues. Germline V gives CDR1 SGHDT, CDR2 YYEEEE. Unmatched junction bases numbered 8, after V lost 4 bases and J lost 5 bases. CDR3 residues: CASSGGGIRDEQYF. In DNA, the CDR3 is TGTGCCAGCAGCGGCGGGGGGATTCGGGACGAGCAGTACTTC.

V usage is TRBV19 and J usage is TRBJ2-5; TRBD1 aligns across 11 bases. Trimming cost V 4 bases and J 2 bases; bases outside gene matches: 6. Germline V gene lookup returns CDR1 LNHDA and CDR2 SQIVND (reference sequence). This CDR3 spans 16 amino acids. The DNA of the CDR3 is TGTGCCAGTAGTAGGACCGGGACAGGGGGACAAGAGACCCAGTACTTC. Translation gives CASSRTGTGGQETQYF.

This chain connects TRBV30 to TRBJ1-1; a possible D gene is TRBD1 (5 bases). With 0 bases removed from V and 1 base from J, the gap between germline ends came to 9 bases. The CDR3 runs to 14 residues. CDR1 and CDR2 from the germline V gene are GTSNPN and SVGIG (reference sequence). The CDR3 sequence is CAWSVWGGNTEAFF. Here the CDR3 DNA reads TGTGCCTGGAGTGTTTGGGGGGGGAACACTGAAGCTTTCTTT.

CDR3 in amino acids: CASSYDWDRTTEAFF. CDR3 coding DNA: TGTGCCAGCAGTTACGATTGGGACAGGACAACTGAAGCTTTCTTT. The chain couples TRBV6-5 to TRBJ1-1; 8 positions match TRBD1. Germline lookup yields CDR1 MNHEY and CDR2 SVGAGI. This CDR3 has 15 residues. V lost 2 bases to trimming and J lost 5 bases; unmatched junction nucleotides: 7.